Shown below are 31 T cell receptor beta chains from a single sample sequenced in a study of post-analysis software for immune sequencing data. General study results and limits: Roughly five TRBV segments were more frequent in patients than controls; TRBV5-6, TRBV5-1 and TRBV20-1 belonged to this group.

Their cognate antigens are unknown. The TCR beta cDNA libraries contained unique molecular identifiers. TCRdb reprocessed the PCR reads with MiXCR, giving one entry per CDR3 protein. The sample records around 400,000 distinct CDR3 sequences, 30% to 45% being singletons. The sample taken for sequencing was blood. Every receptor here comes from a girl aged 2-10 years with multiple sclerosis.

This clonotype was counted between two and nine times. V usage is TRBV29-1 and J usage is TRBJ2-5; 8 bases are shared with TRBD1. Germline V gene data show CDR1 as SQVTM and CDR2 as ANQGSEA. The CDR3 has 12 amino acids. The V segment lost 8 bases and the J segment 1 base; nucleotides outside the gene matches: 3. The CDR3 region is CSTTGGQETQYF. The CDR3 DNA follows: TGCAGCACAACAGGGGGCCAAGAGACCCAGTACTTC. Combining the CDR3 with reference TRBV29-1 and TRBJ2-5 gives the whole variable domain SAVISQKPSRDICQRGTSLTIQCQVDSQVTMMFWYRQQPGQSLTLIATANQGSEATYESGFVIDKFPISRPNLTFSTLTVSNMSPEDSSIYLCSTTGGQETQYFGPGTRLLVL.

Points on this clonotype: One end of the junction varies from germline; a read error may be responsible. CDR3 in amino acids: CASSLAGKSYNEQLF. CDR3 nucleotides: TGTGCCAGCAGTTTAGCGGGGAAGTCCTACAATGAGCAGTTATTC. The rearrangement links TRBV5-6 to TRBJ2-1; 8 bases are shared with TRBD2. The CDR3 totals 15 residues. Germline assignment: CDR1 SGHDT and CDR2 YYEEEE. Full variable domain (remainder filled in from reference TRBV5-6 and TRBJ2-1): DAGVTQSPTHLIKTRGQQVTLRCSPKSGHDTVSWYQQALGQGPQFIFQYYEEEERQRGNFPDRFSGHQFPNYSSELNVNALLLGDSALYLCASSLAGKSYNEQLFGPGTRLTVL.

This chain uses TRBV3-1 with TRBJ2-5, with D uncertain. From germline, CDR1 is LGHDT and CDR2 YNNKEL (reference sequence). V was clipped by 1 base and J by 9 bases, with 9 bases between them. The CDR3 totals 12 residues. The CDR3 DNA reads TGTGCCAGCAGCCAAGGGGTTAATTCCCAGTACTTC. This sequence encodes CASSQGVNSQYF.

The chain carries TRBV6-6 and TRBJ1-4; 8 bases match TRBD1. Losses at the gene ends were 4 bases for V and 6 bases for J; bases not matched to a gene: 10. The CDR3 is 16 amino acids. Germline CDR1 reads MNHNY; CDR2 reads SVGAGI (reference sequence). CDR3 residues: CASSSSRDRLHEKLFF. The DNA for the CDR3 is TGTGCCAGCAGTTCGTCCCGGGACAGGCTTCATGAAAAACTGTTTTTT.

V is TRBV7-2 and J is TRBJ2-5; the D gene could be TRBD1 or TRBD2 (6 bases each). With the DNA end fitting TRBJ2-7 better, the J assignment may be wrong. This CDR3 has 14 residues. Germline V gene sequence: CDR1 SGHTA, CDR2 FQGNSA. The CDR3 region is CASSLWGAGDEQYF. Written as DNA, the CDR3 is TGTGCCAGCAGCTTATGGGGGGCTGGCGACGAGCAGTACTTC.

The DNA for the CDR3 is TGTGCCACCAGTCATCCTGGGCTAGCGGGACACCCATATCCTTACAATGAGCAGTTCTTC. Encoded protein: CATSHPGLAGHPYPYNEQFF. The chain has TRBV24-1 and TRBJ2-1, with 9 bases matching TRBD2. Trimming at V came to 6 bases and at J to 4 bases, leaving 21 bases not matched to a gene. This CDR3 is built from 20 residues. In germline, CDR1 is KGHDR, CDR2 SFDVKD.

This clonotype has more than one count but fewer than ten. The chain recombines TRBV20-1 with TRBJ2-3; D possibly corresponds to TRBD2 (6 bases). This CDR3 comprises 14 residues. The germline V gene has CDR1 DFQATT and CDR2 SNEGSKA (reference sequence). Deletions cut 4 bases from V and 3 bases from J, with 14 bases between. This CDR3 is CSAIRGIGTDTQYF. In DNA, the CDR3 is TGCAGTGCTATCCGGGGGATCGGTACAGATACGCAGTATTTT.

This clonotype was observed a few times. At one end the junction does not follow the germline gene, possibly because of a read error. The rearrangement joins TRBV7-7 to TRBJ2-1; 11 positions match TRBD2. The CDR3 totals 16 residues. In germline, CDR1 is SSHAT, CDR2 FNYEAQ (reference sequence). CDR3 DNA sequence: TGTGCTAGCAGCTTAGGTCTAGCGGGAGGAGTCAATGAGCAGTTCTTC. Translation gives CASSLGLAGGVNEQFF.

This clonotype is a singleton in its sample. The CDR3 DNA follows: TGTGCCAGCAGCTTGGCAGCGGTTAGCACAGATACGCAGTATTTT. Translation: CASSLAAVSTDTQYF. The rearrangement joins TRBV5-6 to TRBJ2-3; D may be TRBD2 (5 bases). Trimming removed 0 bases at V and 0 bases at J, with 8 bases between. There are 15 residues in the CDR3. CDR1 is SGHDT and CDR2 is YYEEEE in the germline V gene.

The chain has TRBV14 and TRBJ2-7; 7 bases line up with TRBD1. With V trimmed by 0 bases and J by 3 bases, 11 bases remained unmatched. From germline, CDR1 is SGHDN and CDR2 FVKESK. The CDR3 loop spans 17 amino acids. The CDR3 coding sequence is TGTGCCAGCAGCCAAGACTTTACCCGGGACAGTTACTACGAGCAGTACTTC. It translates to CASSQDFTRDSYYEQYF. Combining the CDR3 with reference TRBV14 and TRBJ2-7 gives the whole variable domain EAGVTQFPSHSVIEKGQTVTLRCDPISGHDNLYWYRRVMGKEIKFLLHFVKESKQDESGMPNNRFLAERTGGTYSTLKVQPAELEDSGVYFCASSQDFTRDSYYEQYFGPGTRLTVT.

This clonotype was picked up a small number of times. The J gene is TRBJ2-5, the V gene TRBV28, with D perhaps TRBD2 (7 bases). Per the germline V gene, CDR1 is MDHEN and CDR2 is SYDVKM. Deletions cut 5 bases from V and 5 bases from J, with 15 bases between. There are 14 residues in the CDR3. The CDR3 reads CASSVGGPMETQYF. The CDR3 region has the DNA TGTGCCAGCAGTGTGGGGGGGCCGATGGAGACCCAGTACTTC.

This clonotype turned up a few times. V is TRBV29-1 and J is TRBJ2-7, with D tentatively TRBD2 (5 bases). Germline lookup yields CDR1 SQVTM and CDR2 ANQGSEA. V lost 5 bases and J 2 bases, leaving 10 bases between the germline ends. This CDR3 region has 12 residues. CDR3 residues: CSVRGRTYEQYF. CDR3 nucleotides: TGCAGCGTTCGGGGAAGGACCTACGAGCAGTACTTC.

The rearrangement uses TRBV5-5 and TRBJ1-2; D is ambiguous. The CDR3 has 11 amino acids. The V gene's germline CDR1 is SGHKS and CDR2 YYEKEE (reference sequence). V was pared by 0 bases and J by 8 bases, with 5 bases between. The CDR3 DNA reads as TGTGCCAGCAGCTTGGAGTGGGGCTACACCTTC. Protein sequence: CASSLEWGYTF.

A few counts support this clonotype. CDR3 bases: TGCGGGGGAGATTCACCCCTCCACTTT. Its protein product is CGGDSPLHF. The chain joins TRBV20-1 to TRBJ1-6; a weak D match, TRBD1 (5 bases). The germline V gene encodes CDR1 DFQATT and CDR2 SNEGSKA (reference sequence). This CDR3 contains 9 residues.

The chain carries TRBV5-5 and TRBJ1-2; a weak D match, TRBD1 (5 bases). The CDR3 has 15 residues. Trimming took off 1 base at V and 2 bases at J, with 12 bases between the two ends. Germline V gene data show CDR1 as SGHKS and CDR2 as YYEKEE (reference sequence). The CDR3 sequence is CASSLQTDPNYGYTF. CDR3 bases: TGTGCCAGCAGCTTGCAGACAGATCCGAACTATGGCTACACCTTC.

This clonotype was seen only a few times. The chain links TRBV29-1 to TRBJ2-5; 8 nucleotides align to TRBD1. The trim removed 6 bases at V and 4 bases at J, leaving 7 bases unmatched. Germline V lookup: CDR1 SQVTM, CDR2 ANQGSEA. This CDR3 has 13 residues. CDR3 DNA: TGCAGCGTAGCTACAGGGGGATTAGAGACCCAGTACTTC. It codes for CSVATGGLETQYF.

The CDR3 is CATSRGLAGYYNEQFF. CDR3 nucleotides: TGTGCCACCAGCAGAGGGCTAGCGGGCTACTACAATGAGCAGTTCTTC. The genes are TRBV15 and TRBJ2-1, with TRBD2 identical over 8 bases. The V segment lost 1 base and the J segment 3 bases; nucleotides outside the gene matches: 5. CDR1 is LNHNV and CDR2 is YYDKDF in the germline V gene (reference sequence). The CDR3 consists of 16 residues.

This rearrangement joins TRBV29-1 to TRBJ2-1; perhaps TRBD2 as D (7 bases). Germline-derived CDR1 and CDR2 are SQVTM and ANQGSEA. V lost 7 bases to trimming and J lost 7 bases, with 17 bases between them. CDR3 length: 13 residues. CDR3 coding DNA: TGCAGCGCCCGGAGGGGGGGTGGGAATGAGCAGTTCTTC. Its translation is CSARRGGGNEQFF.

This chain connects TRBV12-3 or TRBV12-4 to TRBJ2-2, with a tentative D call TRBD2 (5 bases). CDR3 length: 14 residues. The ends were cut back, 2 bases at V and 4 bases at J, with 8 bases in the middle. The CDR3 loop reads CASSLRTFTGELFF. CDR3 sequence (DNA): TGTGCCAGCAGTTTAAGGACTTTCACCGGGGAGCTGTTTTTT.

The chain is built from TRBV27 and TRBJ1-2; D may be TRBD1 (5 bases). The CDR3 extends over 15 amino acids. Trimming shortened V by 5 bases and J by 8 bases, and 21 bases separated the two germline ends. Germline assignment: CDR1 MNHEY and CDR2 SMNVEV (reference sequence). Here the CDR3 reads CASSPRPVGQEGYTF. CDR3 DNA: TGTGCCAGCAGTCCACGTCCCGTGGGGCAGGAGGGCTACACCTTC.

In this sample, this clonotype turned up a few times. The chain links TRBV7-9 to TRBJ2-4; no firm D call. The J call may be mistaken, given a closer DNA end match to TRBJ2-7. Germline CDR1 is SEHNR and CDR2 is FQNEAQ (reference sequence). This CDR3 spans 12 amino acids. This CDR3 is CASSFGPSEQYF. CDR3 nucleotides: TGTGCCAGCAGCTTCGGCCCCTCCGAGCAGTACTTC.

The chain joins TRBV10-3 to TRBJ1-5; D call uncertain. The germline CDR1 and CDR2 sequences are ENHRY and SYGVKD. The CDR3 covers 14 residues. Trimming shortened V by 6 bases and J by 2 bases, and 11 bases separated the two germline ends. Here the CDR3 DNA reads TGTGCCATCAGCCGGGCCTCGGGCAATCAGCCCCAGCATTTT. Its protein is CAISRASGNQPQHF.

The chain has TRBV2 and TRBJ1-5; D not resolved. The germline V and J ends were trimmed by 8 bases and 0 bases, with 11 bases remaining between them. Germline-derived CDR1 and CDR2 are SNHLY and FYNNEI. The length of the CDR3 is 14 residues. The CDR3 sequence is CASAPAYSNQPQHF. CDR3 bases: TGTGCCAGCGCGCCGGCGTATAGCAATCAGCCCCAGCATTTT.

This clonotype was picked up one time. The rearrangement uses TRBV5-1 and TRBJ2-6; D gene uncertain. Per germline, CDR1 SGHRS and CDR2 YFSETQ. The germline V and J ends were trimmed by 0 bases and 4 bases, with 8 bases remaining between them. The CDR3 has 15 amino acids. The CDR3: CASSLEAWGANVLTF. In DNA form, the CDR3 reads TGCGCCAGCAGCTTGGAGGCGTGGGGGGCCAACGTCCTGACTTTC.

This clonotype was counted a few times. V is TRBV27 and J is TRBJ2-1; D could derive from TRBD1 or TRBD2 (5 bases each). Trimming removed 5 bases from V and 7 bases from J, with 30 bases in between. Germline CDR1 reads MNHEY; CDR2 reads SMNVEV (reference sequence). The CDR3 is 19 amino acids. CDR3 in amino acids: CASSLYSLGASPKGNEQFF. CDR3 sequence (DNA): TGTGCCAGCAGTCTCTACTCCCTCGGGGCTAGCCCCAAGGGTAATGAGCAGTTCTTC.

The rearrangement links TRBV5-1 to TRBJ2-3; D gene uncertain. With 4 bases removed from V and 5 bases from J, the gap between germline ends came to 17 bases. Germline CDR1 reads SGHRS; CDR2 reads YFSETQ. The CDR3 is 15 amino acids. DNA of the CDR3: TGCGCCAGCAGCCCGACCGCGGCCCTCAGAGATACGCAGTATTTT. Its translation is CASSPTAALRDTQYF.

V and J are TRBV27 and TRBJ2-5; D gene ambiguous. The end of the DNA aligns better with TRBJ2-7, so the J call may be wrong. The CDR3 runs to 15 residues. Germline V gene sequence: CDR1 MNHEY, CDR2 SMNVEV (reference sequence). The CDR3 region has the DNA TGTGCCAGCAGTCTAAATAGCAGGAGAGACTACGAGCAGTACTTC. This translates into CASSLNSRRDYEQYF.

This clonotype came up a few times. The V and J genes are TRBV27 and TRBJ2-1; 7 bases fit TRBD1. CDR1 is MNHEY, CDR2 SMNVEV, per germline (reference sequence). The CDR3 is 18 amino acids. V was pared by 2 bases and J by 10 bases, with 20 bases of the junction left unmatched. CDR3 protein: CASSLGYLPGQSLPEQFF. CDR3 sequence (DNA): TGTGCCAGCAGTTTAGGCTACCTCCCGGGACAGTCCCTACCCGAGCAGTTCTTC.

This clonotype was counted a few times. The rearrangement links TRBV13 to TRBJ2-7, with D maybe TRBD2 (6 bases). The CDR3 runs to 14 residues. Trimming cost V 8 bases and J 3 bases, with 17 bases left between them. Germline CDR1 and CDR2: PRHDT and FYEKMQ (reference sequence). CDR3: CASRASDSGYEQYF. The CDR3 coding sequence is TGTGCCAGCCGCGCATCGGATAGCGGCTACGAGCAGTACTTC.

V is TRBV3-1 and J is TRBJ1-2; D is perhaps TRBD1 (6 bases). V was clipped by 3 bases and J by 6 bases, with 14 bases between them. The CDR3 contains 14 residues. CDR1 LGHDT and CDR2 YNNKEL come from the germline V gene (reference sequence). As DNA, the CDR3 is TGTGCCAGCAGCCAGCGTGGGGGCAAGGATGGCTACACCTTC. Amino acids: CASSQRGGKDGYTF.

Here the CDR3 reads CASSGTGVSEKLFF. The CDR3 DNA follows: TGTGCCAGCAGTGGGACAGGGGTATCTGAAAAACTGTTTTTT. The chain employs TRBV25-1 and TRBJ1-4, with TRBD1 matching over 9 bases. CDR1 and CDR2 from the germline V gene are MGHDK and SYGVNS. The CDR3 extends over 14 amino acids. V was clipped by 4 bases and J by 7 bases; unmatched bases: 4.